Listed below are T cell receptor beta chains from one sample, sequenced in a study of shared clonotypes between healthy human individuals. The repertoire was sequenced with immunoSEQ multiplex PCR; TCRdb's copy has only in-frame clones and lacks some. The sample consists of about 980,000 clones, 76% of them appearing once. Sequences were obtained from memory CD4+ T cells sorted from blood. The receptors derive from a man aged 18 to 35 in good health. The CDR3 runs from the conserved cysteine through the conserved F or W. The order of the fields is J gene, clone size, V gene, D gene, CDR3 protein, CDR3 DNA. A D gene is named only where the DNA matches it firmly. Expanded clones are given a class, and other clones once, few, many or no size at all.

TRBJ2-5,-,TRBV2,TRBD1,CASTWDSKETQYF,TGTGCCAGCACCTGGGACAGCAAAGAGACCCAGTACTTC
TRBJ2-3,few,TRBV5-4,-,CASSSGGSGATDTQYF,TGTGCCAGCAGCTCCGGTGGTTCAGGGGCCACAGATACGCAGTATTTT
TRBJ2-1,-,TRBV9,-,CASSVSGDHYNEQFF,TGTGCCAGCAGCGTATCAGGGGATCACTACAATGAGCAGTTCTTC
TRBJ1-2,-,TRBV19,-,CASTRWDTENYGYTF,TGTGCCAGTACTCGCTGGGACACCGAAAACTATGGCTACACCTTC
TRBJ1-2,-,TRBV9,-,CASSVDGMNYGYTF,TGTGCCAGCAGCGTAGATGGGATGAACTATGGCTACACCTTC
TRBJ1-2,few,TRBV5-4,-,CASSLDGGRGYTF,TGTGCCAGCAGCTTGGATGGGGGCAGGGGCTACACCTTC
TRBJ2-3,-,TRBV30,-,CAWRLAVTQYF,TGTGCCTGGAGGTTGGCGGTTACGCAGTATTTT
TRBJ1-1,-,TRBV15,-,CATSRANTEAFF,TGTGCCACCAGCAGAGCCAACACTGAAGCTTTCTTT
TRBJ1-2,once,TRBV4-1,-,CASSQGLRAPNTF,TGCGCCAGCAGCCAAGGACTGCGGGCCCCGAACACCTTC
TRBJ2-1,-,TRBV7-2,-,CASNLRPAGNEQFF,TGTGCCAGCAACTTGCGACCCGCGGGAAATGAGCAGTTCTTC
TRBJ1-2,-,TRBV6-5,TRBD1,CASSSTGSYGYTF,TGTGCCAGCAGTTCGACAGGGTCCTATGGCTACACCTTC
TRBJ2-7,-,TRBV5-1,-,CASSFRRYYEQYF,TGCGCCAGCAGCTTCCGTCGTTACTACGAGCAGTACTTC
TRBJ2-7,-,TRBV7-9,TRBD2,CASSLIAGVTEQYF,TGTGCCAGCAGCTTAATTGCGGGGGTCACCGAGCAGTACTTC
TRBJ1-3,-,TRBV7-9,TRBD1,CASSLIGTGAFGNTIYF,TGTGCCAGCAGCCTAATAGGGACAGGGGCCTTTGGAAACACCATATATTTT
TRBJ1-5,-,TRBV28,-,CASRDSNQPQHF,TGTGCCAGCAGGGACAGCAATCAGCCCCAGCATTTT
TRBJ1-2,once,TRBV27,TRBD1,CASSSATGSYGYTF,TGTGCCAGCAGTTCCGCGACAGGGAGCTATGGCTACACCTTC
TRBJ1-2,-,TRBV9,TRBD1,CASSEPREGAYGYTF,TGTGCCAGCAGCGAGCCCCGGGAGGGGGCCTATGGCTACACCTTC
TRBJ2-1,many,TRBV6-1,-,CASSTTGAYNEQFF,TGTGCCAGCAGTACAACGGGCGCCTACAATGAGCAGTTCTTC
TRBJ2-1,-,TRBV2,TRBD1,CASSGTGTEYNEQFF,TGTGCCAGCAGTGGAACCGGGACAGAGTACAATGAGCAGTTCTTC
TRBJ2-1,-,TRBV6-5,TRBD2,CASSSGRAGYNEQFF,TGTGCCAGCAGTTCGGGGAGGGCAGGCTACAATGAGCAGTTCTTC
TRBJ1-1,-,TRBV5-6,-,CASSARGGEAFF,TGTGCCAGCAGCGCCAGGGGTGGTGAAGCTTTCTTT
TRBJ2-5,-,TRBV2,-,CASSGGTGSWETQYF,TGTGCCAGCAGTGGAGGAACAGGGTCGTGGGAGACCCAGTACTTC
TRBJ2-7,-,TRBV11-2,-,CASSLGTSEQYF,TGTGCCAGCAGCCTGGGGACATCCGAGCAGTACTTC
TRBJ2-1,-,TRBV28,-,CASSFSRTASNEQFF,TGTGCCAGCAGTTTCAGCAGGACAGCGAGCAATGAGCAGTTCTTC
TRBJ2-3,-,TRBV7-2,-,CASSLNQRGTDTQYF,TGTGCCAGCAGCTTAAACCAGCGGGGCACAGATACGCAGTATTTT
TRBJ1-5,-,TRBV5-1,TRBD1,CASSLGTGVGQPQHF,TGCGCCAGCAGCTTGGGGACAGGGGTTGGTCAGCCCCAGCATTTT
TRBJ1-2,few,TRBV7-6,TRBD1,CASSPTTGTAYGYTF,TGTGCCAGCAGCCCCACCACCGGGACAGCGTATGGCTACACCTTC
TRBJ2-2,once,TRBV9,-,CASSVAPGMATGELFF,TGTGCCAGCAGCGTAGCGCCCGGGATGGCCACCGGGGAGCTGTTTTTT
TRBJ1-1,once,TRBV5-6,-,CASSLGIRETEAFF,TGTGCCAGCAGCTTGGGGATCCGGGAGACTGAAGCTTTCTTT
TRBJ1-1,many,TRBV10-2,-,CASTAAPNTEAFF,TGCGCCAGCACGGCAGCACCGAACACTGAAGCTTTCTTT
TRBJ1-4,-,TRBV18,TRBD1,CASTTGAKEKLFF,TGTGCCAGCACGACAGGGGCTAAGGAAAAACTGTTTTTT
TRBJ1-5,few,TRBV5-6,-,CASSRGRDIVNQPQHF,TGTGCCAGCAGCCGGGGCCGGGACATCGTCAATCAGCCCCAGCATTTT